These 17 T cell receptor beta chains share one sample of origin, sequenced in a study of T-cell reconstitution after alpha-beta-depleted transplantation in children (dated by TCRdb to 2015 to 2016). The library was obtained by PCR. Instrument used: Illumina HiSeq 2500. TCR libraries were prepared with molecular barcoding, using unique molecular identifiers to normalize TCRbeta repertoire quantification. TCRdb reanalyzed the raw reads on its own, using fastp at Q25 for trimming and MiXCR for clone calling, and kept in-frame beta chains. Entries are consolidated by CDR3 protein sequence, retaining the most common genes and DNA. Present in this sample are a few hundred thousand distinct CDR3 sequences, approximately 13% of which were seen just once. Together, the top ten hold 2.2% of the sample. The intended sense of this specimen's treatment or condition label: allogeneic hematopoietic cell transplantation with graft depleted of TCRalphabeta T cells and CD19 B cells.

The sample here was PBMCs, mostly from graft donor cells, taken 360 days after TCRalphabeta/CD19-depleted stem cell transplant. These receptor sequences come from a male patient younger than 18 who had a stem cell transplant for acute myeloid leukemia, so the T cells may come from the graft donor.

This chain connects TRBV12-3 or TRBV12-4 to TRBJ2-3, with D tentatively TRBD1 or TRBD2 (6 bases each). CDR3 length equals 15 residues. V was trimmed by 4 bases and J by 4 bases, leaving 15 bases between them. CDR3 protein: CASSSPRGLPDTQYF. The CDR3 DNA reads as TGTGCCAGCAGTTCCCCCCGGGGGCTCCCAGATACGCAGTATTTT.

The sample holds many counts of this clonotype. This chain links TRBV5-1 with TRBJ2-3; tentatively, D is TRBD2 (6 bases). This CDR3 contains 14 residues. Trimming pared 6 bases from V and 2 bases from J, leaving 13 bases between. Germline loops: CDR1 SGHRS, CDR2 YFSETQ. Here the CDR3 DNA reads TGCGCCAGCAACGGGGGAGGACCCACAGATACGCAGTATTTT. As protein: CASNGGGPTDTQYF.

This clonotype has just a few counts. The chain has TRBV20-1 and TRBJ2-7; TRBD2 aligns across 11 bases. Germline V gene lookup returns CDR1 DFQATT and CDR2 SNEGSKA (reference sequence). The CDR3 is 17 residues long. Trimming at V came to 0 bases and at J to 3 bases, leaving 10 bases not matched to a gene. The DNA of the CDR3 is TGCAGTGCTAGAGATTTCTCCGGACTAGCGGGCCGCTACGAGCAGTACTTC. Its protein is CSARDFSGLAGRYEQYF.

The rearrangement uses TRBV18 and TRBJ2-3; 7 bases are a match to TRBD2. The junction had 6 bases not matched to a gene; V was cut back by 3 bases and J by 0 bases. Germline V lookup: CDR1 KGHSH, CDR2 LQKENI. This CDR3 has 16 amino acids. CDR3 sequence: CASSPPGTISTDTQYF. DNA of the CDR3: TGTGCCAGCTCACCTCCCGGGACTATAAGCACAGATACGCAGTATTTT.

The chain combines TRBV29-1 with TRBJ2-3; TRBD2 matches 9 bases. This CDR3 region has 14 residues. V was pared by 2 bases and J by 1 base, with 1 base of the junction left unmatched. CDR1 is SQVTM and CDR2 is ANQGSEA in the germline V gene. Here the CDR3 reads CSVERTSGTDTQYF. CDR3 in DNA: TGCAGCGTTGAAAGGACTAGCGGCACAGATACGCAGTATTTT.

The V gene is TRBV29-1, the J gene TRBJ2-1, with TRBD2 identical over 10 bases. From germline, CDR1 is SQVTM and CDR2 ANQGSEA. The CDR3 sequence is 16 residues long. The V and J ends lost 4 bases and 5 bases, in that order; junction bases with no gene match: 11. The CDR3 DNA follows: TGCAGCGTTGGCCGACTTCTAGCGGGAGTAGACAATGAGCAGTTCTTC. This encodes CSVGRLLAGVDNEQFF.

The chain employs TRBV14 and TRBJ1-2; D might be TRBD1 (5 bases). V was pared by 4 bases and J by 6 bases, with 15 bases between. The CDR3 extends over 14 amino acids. Germline V lookup: CDR1 SGHDN, CDR2 FVKESK. CDR3 loop: CASSPKDRKDGYTF. As DNA, the CDR3 is TGTGCCAGCAGCCCGAAAGACAGAAAAGATGGCTACACCTTC.

The V gene is TRBV28, the J gene TRBJ1-5, with D possibly TRBD1 on 6 matching bases. Germline CDR1 MDHEN, CDR2 SYDVKM. This CDR3 is built from 15 residues. V shed 3 bases and J shed 4 bases, with 13 bases lying between them. The CDR3 sequence: CASSFTQGRNQPQHF. DNA for the CDR3: TGTGCCAGCAGTTTTACACAGGGTAGGAATCAGCCCCAGCATTTT.

The sample holds a few counts of this clonotype. This chain links TRBV11-2 with TRBJ2-2; no definite D call. The germline V gene encodes CDR1 SGHAT and CDR2 FQNNGV. The CDR3 has 15 residues. V was cut by 1 base and J by 6 bases, with 12 bases left in between. In DNA form, the CDR3 reads TGTGCCAGCAGCTTAGGGTTCCGGATCCCCGGGGAGCTGTTTTTT. This translates into CASSLGFRIPGELFF.

This clonotype was recorded only once. CDR3 in DNA: TGTGCCAGCAGCCAAGTCTGGGGGGGACTTTTCTACGAGCAGTACTTC. Protein sequence: CASSQVWGGLFYEQYF. This rearrangement joins TRBV14 to TRBJ2-7, with 7 bases that match TRBD2. The CDR3 runs to 16 residues. In germline, CDR1 is SGHDN, CDR2 FVKESK. J gave up 3 bases and V 1 base, and 9 bases lay outside the gene matches.

This clonotype came up a few times. The DNA for the CDR3 is TGCGCCAGCAGCTTGGCCCCAGGGGGGATCTACGAGCAGTACTTC. Translation: CASSLAPGGIYEQYF. This chain joins TRBV5-1 and TRBJ2-7; weak D call: TRBD1 (7 bases). Looked up from germline, CDR1 is SGHRS and CDR2 is YFSETQ. This CDR3 has 15 amino acids. Trimming pared 0 bases from V and 3 bases from J, leaving 13 bases between. The full variable domain, rest sourced from reference TRBV5-1 and TRBJ2-7, is KAGVTQTPRYLIKTRGQQVTLSCSPISGHRSVSWYQQTPGQGLQFLFEYFSETQRNKGNFPGRFSGRQFSNSRSEMNVSTLELGDSALYLCASSLAPGGIYEQYFGPGTRLTVT.

Of note for this clonotype: Mismatch with germline at one junction end may stem from a read error. The chain links TRBV28 to TRBJ2-7, with 7 bases identical to TRBD1. Germline assignment: CDR1 MDHEN and CDR2 SYDVKM. The CDR3 totals 17 residues. The DNA for the CDR3 is TGTTCCAGCAGTTTCATTGGCACGGGACAGTCCTACTACGAGCAGTACTTC. The encoded protein is CSSSFIGTGQSYYEQYF.

In its sample, this clonotype was seen a few times. The rearrangement joins TRBV20-1 to TRBJ2-7; D may match TRBD1 or TRBD2 (5 bases each). This CDR3 comprises 13 residues. With 3 bases removed from V and 3 bases from J, the gap between germline ends came to 12 bases. Germline V gives CDR1 DFQATT, CDR2 SNEGSKA (reference sequence). Written as DNA, the CDR3 is TGCAGTGCTAGGGGGCTAGCTTACTACGAGCAGTACTTC. Amino acids: CSARGLAYYEQYF.

The chain uses TRBV7-6 and TRBJ2-1; D is undetermined. The CDR3 sequence is 16 residues long. V was clipped by 0 bases and J by 8 bases, with 17 bases between them. Germline V gene data show CDR1 as SGHVS and CDR2 as FNYEAQ. CDR3 sequence reads: CASSLALLRFGDEQFF. Written as DNA, the CDR3 is TGTGCCAGCAGCTTAGCCCTACTCCGTTTTGGGGATGAGCAGTTCTTC.

Many counts were recorded for this clonotype. The chain is built from TRBV11-2 and TRBJ2-1, with D perhaps matching TRBD2 (6 bases). Trimming removed 4 bases from V and 0 bases from J, with 16 bases in between. CDR3 length: 17 amino acids. The germline V gene encodes CDR1 SGHAT and CDR2 FQNNGV. CDR3 in DNA: TGTGCCAGCAGCTCACCGGGGACTCCTAACTCCTACAATGAGCAGTTCTTC. Amino acid sequence: CASSSPGTPNSYNEQFF.

This clonotype was seen ten or more times. J is TRBJ1-2 and V is TRBV18, with unresolved D. The ends were cut back, 4 bases at V and 0 bases at J, with 15 bases in the middle. This CDR3 has 16 residues. Germline V lookup: CDR1 KGHSH, CDR2 LQKENI. In DNA, the CDR3 is TGTGCCAGCTCACTTAGAATGGGAGATACTAACTATGGCTACACCTTC. It yields the protein CASSLRMGDTNYGYTF.

This clonotype was seen a handful of times. The chain links TRBV20-1 to TRBJ2-7; no definite D call. Trimming stripped 6 bases from V and 7 bases from J, with 13 bases between. CDR1 DFQATT and CDR2 SNEGSKA come from the germline V gene (reference sequence). The CDR3 loop spans 11 amino acids. The CDR3: CSATLPFEQYF. The CDR3 DNA sequence: TGCAGTGCCACCCTTCCCTTTGAGCAGTACTTC.